This TCR beta chain was profiled in a study of blood T cell repertoires in COVID-19. Generated by immunoSEQ multiplex PCR, the TCRdb table keeps only in-frame clones and is missing some. Of more than 300,000 clones in the sample, 90% were seen once. The count of this clone is one. The CDR3 runs to 17 residues. The germline V gene has CDR1 LGHNA and CDR2 YSLEER. V lost 0 bases and J lost 9; bases outside the gene matches: 14. This sequence joins TRBV4-3 and TRBJ2-1; 7 bases map to TRBD2. This receptor was identified in a woman aged 25 to 39 who had been exposed to COVID-19. Sequencing was carried out using PBMCs or T cells enriched from blood (not recorded which). The CDR3, as DNA: TGCGCCAGCAGCCAAGATAGCGCGGGGAGGGCGGGAAGTGAGCAGTTCTTC. Translating it yields CASSQDSAGRAGSEQFF.